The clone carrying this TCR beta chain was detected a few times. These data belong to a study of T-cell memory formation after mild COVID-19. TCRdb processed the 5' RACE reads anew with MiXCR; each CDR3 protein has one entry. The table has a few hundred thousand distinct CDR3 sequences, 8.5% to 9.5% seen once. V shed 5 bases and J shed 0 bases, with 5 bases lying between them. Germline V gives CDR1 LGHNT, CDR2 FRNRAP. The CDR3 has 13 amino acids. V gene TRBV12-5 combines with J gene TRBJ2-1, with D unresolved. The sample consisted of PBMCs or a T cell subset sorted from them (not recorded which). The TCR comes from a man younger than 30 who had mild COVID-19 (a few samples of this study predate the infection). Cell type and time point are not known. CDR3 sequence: CASGPRSYNEQFF. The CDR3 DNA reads TGTGCTAGTGGTCCGCGCTCCTACAATGAGCAGTTCTTC. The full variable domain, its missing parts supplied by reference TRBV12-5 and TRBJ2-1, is DARVTQTPRHKVTEMGQEVTMRCQPILGHNTVFWYRQTMMQGLELLAYFRNRAPLDDSGMPKDRFSAEMPDATLATLKIQPSEPRDSAVYFCASGPRSYNEQFFGPGTRLTVL.